This T cell receptor (beta chain) was retrieved from a study of T cell responses to AZD1222 COVID-19 vaccine. Overall study results and limits: In all cases, repertoires were sampled only after the peak T cell response.

J lost 4 bases, V lost 4 bases, and 12 bases had no gene match. Germline-derived CDR1 and CDR2 are SGHDT and YYEEEE. The CDR3 consists of 18 residues. This table comes from immunoSEQ multiplex PCR, and its TCRdb copy is limited to in-frame clones, with some not included. The sample holds roughly 110,000 clones, approximately 83% seen once. This clone was counted a few times. Its specificity is not known. The chain employs TRBV5-6 and TRBJ2-6, with 9 bases lining up with TRBD1. This sample comprised peripheral blood, obtained on day 0 of AZD1222 vaccination. The TCR sequence derives from an adult in good health. CDR3 region: CASSPGTGQGRGANVLTF. Here the CDR3 DNA reads TGTGCCAGCAGCCCCGGGACAGGACAGGGGCGCGGGGCCAACGTCCTGACTTTC.